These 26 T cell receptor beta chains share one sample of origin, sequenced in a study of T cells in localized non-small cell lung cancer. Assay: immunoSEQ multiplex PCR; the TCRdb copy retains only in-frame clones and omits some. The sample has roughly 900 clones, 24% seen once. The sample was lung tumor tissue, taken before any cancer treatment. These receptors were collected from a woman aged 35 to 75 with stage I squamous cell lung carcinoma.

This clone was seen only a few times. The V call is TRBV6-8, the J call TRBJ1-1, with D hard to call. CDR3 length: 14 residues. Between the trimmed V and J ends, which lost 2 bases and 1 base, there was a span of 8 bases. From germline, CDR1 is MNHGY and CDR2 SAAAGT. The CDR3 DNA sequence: TGTGCCAGCAGTTACGGAGGATCGAACACTGAAGCTTTCTTT. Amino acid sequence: CASSYGGSNTEAFF.

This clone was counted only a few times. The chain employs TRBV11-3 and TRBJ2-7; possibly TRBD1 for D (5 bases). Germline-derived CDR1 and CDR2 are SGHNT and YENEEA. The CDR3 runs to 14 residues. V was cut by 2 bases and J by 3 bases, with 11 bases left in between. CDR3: CASSLTSGHYEQYF. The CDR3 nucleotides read TGTGCCAGCAGCTTAACATCAGGGCACTACGAGCAGTACTTC.

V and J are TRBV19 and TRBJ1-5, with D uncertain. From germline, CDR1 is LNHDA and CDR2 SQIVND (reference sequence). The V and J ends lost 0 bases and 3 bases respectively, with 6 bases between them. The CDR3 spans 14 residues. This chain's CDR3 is CASSIEEFNQPQHF. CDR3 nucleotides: TGTGCCAGTAGTATAGAGGAATTCAATCAGCCCCAGCATTTT.

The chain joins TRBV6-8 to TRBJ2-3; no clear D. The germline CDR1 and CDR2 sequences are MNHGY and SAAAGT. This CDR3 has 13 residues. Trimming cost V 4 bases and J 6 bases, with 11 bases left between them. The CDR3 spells CASSLRTLDTQYF. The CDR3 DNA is TGTGCCAGCAGTTTACGGACCCTTGATACGCAGTATTTT.

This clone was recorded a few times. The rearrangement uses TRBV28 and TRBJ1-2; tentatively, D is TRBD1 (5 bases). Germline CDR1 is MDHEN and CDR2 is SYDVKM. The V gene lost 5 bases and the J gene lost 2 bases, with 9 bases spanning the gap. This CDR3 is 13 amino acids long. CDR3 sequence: CASSRGANYGYTF. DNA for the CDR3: TGTGCCAGCAGTCGCGGGGCCAACTATGGCTACACCTTC.

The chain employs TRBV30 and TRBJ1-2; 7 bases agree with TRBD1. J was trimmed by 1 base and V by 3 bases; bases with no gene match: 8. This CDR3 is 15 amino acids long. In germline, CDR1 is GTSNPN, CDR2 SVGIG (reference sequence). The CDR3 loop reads CAWSEGGGNNYGYTF. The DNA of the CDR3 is TGTGCCTGGAGCGAGGGAGGGGGCAATAACTATGGCTACACCTTC.

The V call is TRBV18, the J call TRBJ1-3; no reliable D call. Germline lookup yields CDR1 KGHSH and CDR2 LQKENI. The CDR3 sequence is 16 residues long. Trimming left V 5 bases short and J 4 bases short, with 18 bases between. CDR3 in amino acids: CASSKGSALEGNTIYF. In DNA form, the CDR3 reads TGTGCCAGCTCAAAAGGATCTGCCCTGGAGGGAAACACCATATATTTT.

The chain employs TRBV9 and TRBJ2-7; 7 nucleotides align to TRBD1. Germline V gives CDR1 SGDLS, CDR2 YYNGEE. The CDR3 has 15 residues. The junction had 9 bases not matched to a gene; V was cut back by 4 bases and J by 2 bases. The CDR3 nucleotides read TGTGCCAGCAGCCCTAGACGGGACAGTACCTACGAGCAGTACTTC. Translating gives CASSPRRDSTYEQYF.

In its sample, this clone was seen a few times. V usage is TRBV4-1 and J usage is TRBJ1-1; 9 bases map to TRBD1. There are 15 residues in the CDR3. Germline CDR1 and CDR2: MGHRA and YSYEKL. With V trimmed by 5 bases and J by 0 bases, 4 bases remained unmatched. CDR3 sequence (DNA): TGCGCCAGCAGCTTAGGGACAGGGATGAACACTGAAGCTTTCTTT. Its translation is CASSLGTGMNTEAFF.

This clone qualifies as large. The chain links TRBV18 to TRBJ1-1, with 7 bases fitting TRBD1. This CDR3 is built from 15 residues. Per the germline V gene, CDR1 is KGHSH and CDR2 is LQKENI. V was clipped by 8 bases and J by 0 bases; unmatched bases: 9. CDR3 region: CASVDGQVMNTEAFF. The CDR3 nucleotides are TGTGCCAGCGTCGACGGACAGGTTATGAACACTGAAGCTTTCTTT. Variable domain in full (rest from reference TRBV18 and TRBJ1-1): NAGVMQNPRHLVRRRGQEARLRCSPMKGHSHVYWYRQLPEEGLKFMVYLQKENIIDESGMPKERFSAEFPKEGPSILRIQQVVRGDSAAYFCASVDGQVMNTEAFFGQGTRLTVV.

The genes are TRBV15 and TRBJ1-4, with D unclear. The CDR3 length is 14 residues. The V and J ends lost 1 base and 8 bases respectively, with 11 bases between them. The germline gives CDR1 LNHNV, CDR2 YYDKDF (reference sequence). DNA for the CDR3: TGTGCCACCAGCAGAGGAACCCTGAGGGAAAAACTGTTTTTT. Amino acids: CATSRGTLREKLFF.

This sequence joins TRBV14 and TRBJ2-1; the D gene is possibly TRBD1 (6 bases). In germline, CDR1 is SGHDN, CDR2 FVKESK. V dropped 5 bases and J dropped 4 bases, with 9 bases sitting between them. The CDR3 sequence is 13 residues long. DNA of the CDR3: TGTGCCAGCAGCAAAGGACAGTACAATGAGCAGTTCTTC. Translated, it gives CASSKGQYNEQFF.

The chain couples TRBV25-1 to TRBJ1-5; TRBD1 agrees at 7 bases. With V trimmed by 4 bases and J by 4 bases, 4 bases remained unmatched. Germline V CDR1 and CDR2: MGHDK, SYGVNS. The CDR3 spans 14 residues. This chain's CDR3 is CASSARGFNQPQHF. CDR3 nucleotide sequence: TGTGCCAGCAGTGCCAGGGGGTTTAATCAGCCCCAGCATTTT.

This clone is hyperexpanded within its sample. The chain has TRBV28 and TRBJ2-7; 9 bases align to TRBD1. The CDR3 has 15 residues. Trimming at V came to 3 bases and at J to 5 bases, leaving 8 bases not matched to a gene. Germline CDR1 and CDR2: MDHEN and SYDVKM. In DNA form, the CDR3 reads TGTGCCAGCAGTTTGGGGGGGACAGGGTGGAACGAGCAGTACTTC. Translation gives CASSLGGTGWNEQYF. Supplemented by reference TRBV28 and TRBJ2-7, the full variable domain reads DVKVTQSSRYLVKRTGEKVFLECVQDMDHENMFWYRQDPGLGLRLIYFSYDVKMKEKGDIPEGYSVSREKKERFSLILESASTNQTSMYLCASSLGGTGWNEQYFGPGTRLTVT.

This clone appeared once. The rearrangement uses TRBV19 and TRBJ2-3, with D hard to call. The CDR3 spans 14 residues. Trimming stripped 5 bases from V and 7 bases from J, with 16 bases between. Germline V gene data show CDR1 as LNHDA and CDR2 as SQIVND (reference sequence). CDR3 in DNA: TGTGCCAGTAGTCTGAGTGGCGGCCTTTATACGCAGTATTTT. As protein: CASSLSGGLYTQYF.

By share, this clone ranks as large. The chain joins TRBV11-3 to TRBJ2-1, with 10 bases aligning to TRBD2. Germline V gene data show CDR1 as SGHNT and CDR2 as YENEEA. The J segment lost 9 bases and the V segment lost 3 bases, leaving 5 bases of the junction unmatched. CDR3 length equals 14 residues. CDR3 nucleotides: TGTGCCAGCAGCTTTTCTAGCGGGGGTGGTGAGCAGTTCTTC. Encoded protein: CASSFSSGGGEQFF.

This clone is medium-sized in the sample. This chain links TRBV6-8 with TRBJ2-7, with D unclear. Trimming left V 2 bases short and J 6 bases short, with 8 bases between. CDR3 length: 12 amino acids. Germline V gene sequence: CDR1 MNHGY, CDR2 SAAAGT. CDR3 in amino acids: CASSYGGSEQYF. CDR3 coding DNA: TGTGCCAGCAGTTACGGCGGATCCGAGCAGTACTTC.

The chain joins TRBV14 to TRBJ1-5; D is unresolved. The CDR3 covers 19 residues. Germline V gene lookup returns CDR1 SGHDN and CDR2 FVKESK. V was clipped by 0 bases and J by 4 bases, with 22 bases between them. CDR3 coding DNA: TGTGCCAGCAGCCAAGATGTCCCGCAGGCCCGATTCCCTAATCAGCCCCAGCATTTT. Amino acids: CASSQDVPQARFPNQPQHF.

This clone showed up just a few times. The CDR3 region is CASSPGDYNEQFF. The CDR3 DNA sequence: TGTGCCAGCTCGCCCGGGGATTACAATGAGCAGTTCTTC. The chain has TRBV18 and TRBJ2-1, with D possibly being TRBD2 (5 bases). The CDR3 is 13 residues long. V was shortened by 6 bases and J by 4 bases, with 10 bases between the two germline ends. Per the germline V gene, CDR1 is KGHSH and CDR2 is LQKENI.

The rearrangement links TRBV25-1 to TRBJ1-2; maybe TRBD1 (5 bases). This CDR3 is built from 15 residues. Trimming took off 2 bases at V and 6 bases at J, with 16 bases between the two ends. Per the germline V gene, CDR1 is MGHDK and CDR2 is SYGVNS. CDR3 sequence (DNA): TGTGCCAGCAGTGAACCGGGACGAAGGTGGGATGGCTACACCTTC. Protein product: CASSEPGRRWDGYTF.

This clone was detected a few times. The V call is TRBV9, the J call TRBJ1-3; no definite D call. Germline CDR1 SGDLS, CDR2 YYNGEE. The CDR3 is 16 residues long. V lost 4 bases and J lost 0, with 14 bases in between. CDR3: CASSPQGASSGNTIYF. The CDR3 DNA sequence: TGTGCCAGCAGCCCCCAAGGTGCGAGCTCTGGAAACACCATATATTTT.

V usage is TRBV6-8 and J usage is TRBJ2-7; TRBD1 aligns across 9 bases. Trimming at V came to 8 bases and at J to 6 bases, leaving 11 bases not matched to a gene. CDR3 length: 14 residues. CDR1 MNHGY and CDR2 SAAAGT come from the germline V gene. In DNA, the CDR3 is TGTGCCAGCGGGCACCGGGACAGGGTGAGCGAGCAGTACTTC. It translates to CASGHRDRVSEQYF.

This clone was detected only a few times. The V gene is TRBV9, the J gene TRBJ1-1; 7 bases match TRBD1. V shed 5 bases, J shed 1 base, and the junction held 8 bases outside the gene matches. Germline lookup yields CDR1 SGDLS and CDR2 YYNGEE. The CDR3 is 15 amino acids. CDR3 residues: CASRRGTDQNTEAFF. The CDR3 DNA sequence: TGTGCCAGCAGGCGGGGGACAGACCAGAACACTGAAGCTTTCTTT.

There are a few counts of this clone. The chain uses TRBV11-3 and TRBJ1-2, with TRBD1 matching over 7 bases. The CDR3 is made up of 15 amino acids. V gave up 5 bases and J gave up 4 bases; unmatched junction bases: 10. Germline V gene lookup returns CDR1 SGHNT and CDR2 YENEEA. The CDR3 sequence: CASSRGDRLSYGYTF. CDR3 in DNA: TGTGCCAGCAGCCGAGGGGACAGATTGAGCTATGGCTACACCTTC.

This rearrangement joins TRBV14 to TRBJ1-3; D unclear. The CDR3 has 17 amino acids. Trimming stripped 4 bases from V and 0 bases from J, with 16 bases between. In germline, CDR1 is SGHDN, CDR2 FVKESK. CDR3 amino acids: CASSPIPDGSSGNTIYF. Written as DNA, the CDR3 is TGTGCCAGCAGCCCAATCCCGGACGGATCCTCTGGAAACACCATATATTTT. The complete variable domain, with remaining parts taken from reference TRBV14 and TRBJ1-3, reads EAGVTQFPSHSVIEKGQTVTLRCDPISGHDNLYWYRRVMGKEIKFLLHFVKESKQDESGMPNNRFLAERTGGTYSTLKVQPAELEDSGVYFCASSPIPDGSSGNTIYFGEGSWLTVV.

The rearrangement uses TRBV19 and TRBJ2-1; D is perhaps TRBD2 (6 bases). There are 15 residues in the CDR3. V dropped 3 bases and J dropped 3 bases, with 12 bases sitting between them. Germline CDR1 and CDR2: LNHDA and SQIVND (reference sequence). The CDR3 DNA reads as TGTGCCAGTAGTATCCGACTAGAAATCTACAATGAGCAGTTCTTC. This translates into CASSIRLEIYNEQFF.